A selection of T cell receptor beta chains follows, all from one sample in a study of human T cells and chemical hapten exposure. TCRdb processed the RACE reads anew with MiXCR; each CDR3 protein has one entry. The repertoire includes around 300,000 distinct CDR3 sequences, around 6.9% of them detected once, and 8.4% sits in the top ten. Sequenced here: whole blood, sampled in connection with sensitization to the hapten diphenylcyclopropenone (DPC). The receptors here all came from a woman aged 18-35 years with alopecia areata. Some clones in this sample may be carry-over from other donors' samples. Both conserved end residues are part of each CDR3. Fields, in order: D gene, clone size, J gene, V gene, CDR3 protein, CDR3 DNA. A D gene is named only where the DNA matches it firmly. Where a row states a size, it is once, few, many or the class of an expanded clone; other rows omit it.

TRBD1 | many | TRBJ2-7 | TRBV7-3 | CASSLRGGPIYEQYF | TGTGCCAGCAGCTTAAGAGGGGGCCCAATCTACGAGCAGTACTTC
- | - | TRBJ2-3 | TRBV6-5 | CASSRDSWGGDTQYF | TGTGCCAGCAGTAGGGACAGCTGGGGGGGGGATACGCAGTATTTT
- | - | TRBJ2-4 | TRBV20-1 | CSARNRENIQYF | TGCAGTGCTAGAAACAGGGAGAACATTCAGTACTTC
- | few | TRBJ2-1 | TRBV6-2/TRBV6-3 | CASSYSGWTNEQFF | TGTGCCAGCAGTTACTCGGGTTGGACCAATGAGCAGTTCTTC
- | many | TRBJ2-3 | TRBV7-9 | CASSLGGRIGTDTQYF | TGTGCCAGCAGCTTAGGAGGGAGGATTGGCACAGATACGCAGTATTTT
TRBD2 | few | TRBJ2-1 | TRBV7-2 | CANIGTSGGRDEQFF | TGTGCCAACATCGGGACTAGCGGGGGCCGGGATGAGCAGTTCTTC
- | - | TRBJ1-5 | TRBV20-1 | CSARTTPGTDSNQPQHF | TGCAGTGCTAGAACTACCCCCGGGACGGATAGCAATCAGCCCCAGCATTTT
- | few | TRBJ2-1 | TRBV7-9 | CAPGVWNNEQFF | TGTGCCCCCGGCGTATGGAACAATGAGCAGTTCTTC
- | many | TRBJ2-5 | TRBV7-9 | CASTKNQETQYF | TGTGCCAGCACCAAGAATCAAGAGACCCAGTACTTC
- | few | TRBJ2-3 | TRBV10-3 | CAISGGTGADTQYF | TGTGCCATCAGTGGCGGGACGGGGGCAGATACGCAGTATTTT
- | many | TRBJ2-4 | TRBV9 | CASSVGADNIQYF | TGTGCCAGCAGCGTAGGGGCAGACAACATTCAGTACTTC
- | few | TRBJ2-1 | TRBV3-1 | CASSQMAGYNEQFF | TGTGCCAGCAGCCAGATGGCTGGCTACAATGAGCAGTTCTTC
- | - | TRBJ2-3 | TRBV28 | CASSLFEDSSLTDTQYF | TGTGCCAGCAGTTTATTCGAGGACAGTTCCCTCACAGATACGCAGTATTTT
TRBD2 | few | TRBJ2-7 | TRBV6-2/TRBV6-3 | CASSYRASGGRYEQYF | TGTGCCAGCAGTTACAGAGCTAGCGGGGGCCGCTACGAGCAGTACTTC
TRBD1 | many | TRBJ2-1 | TRBV12-3/TRBV12-4 | CASSLQGVNDEQFF | TGTGCCAGCAGTTTACAGGGGGTTAACGATGAGCAGTTCTTC
- | - | TRBJ2-3 | TRBV7-8 | CASSPARGSTDTQYF | TGTGCCAGCAGCCCCGCCCGGGGTAGCACAGATACGCAGTATTTT
- | few | TRBJ1-1 | TRBV29-1 | CSAWGERGKAFF | TGCAGCGCTTGGGGAGAGCGGGGCAAAGCTTTCTTT
TRBD1 | few | TRBJ2-1 | TRBV5-1 | CASSVLEGAYNEQFF | TGCGCCAGCAGCGTTTTAGAGGGGGCTTACAATGAGCAGTTCTTC
TRBD2 | few | TRBJ2-3 | TRBV4-3 | CASSQQGLAGGGTQYF | TGCGCCAGCAGCCAGCAGGGACTAGCGGGGGGAGGTACGCAGTATTTT
TRBD1 | many | TRBJ2-1 | TRBV5-1 | CASSLAAGGAYNEQFF | TGCGCCAGCAGCTTGGCAGCAGGGGGCGCCTACAATGAGCAGTTCTTC
- | - | TRBJ2-1 | TRBV6-6 | CASSETSQGINEQFF | TGTGCCAGCAGTGAGACTAGCCAGGGGATCAATGAGCAGTTCTTC
- | many | TRBJ2-7 | TRBV12-5 | CASGAGVTYEQYF | TGTGCTAGTGGTGCCGGGGTCACCTACGAGCAGTACTTC
- | - | TRBJ1-6 | TRBV4-3 | CASSHLPGGVLGALSPLHF | TGCGCCAGCAGCCACCTACCAGGTGGGGTCTTGGGGGCTTTATCACCCCTCCACTTT
- | few | TRBJ1-1 | TRBV6-2/TRBV6-3 | CASSYRYPNTEAFF | TGTGCCAGCAGTTATAGATATCCGAACACTGAAGCTTTCTTT
TRBD2 | few | TRBJ2-3 | TRBV27 | CASSFLGWAGGSDTQYF | TGTGCCAGCAGTTTTCTAGGATGGGCGGGGGGGTCAGATACGCAGTATTTT
- | many | TRBJ2-7 | TRBV28 | CASNSVEGGPLREQYF | TGTGCCAGCAACTCCGTCGAAGGAGGCCCTCTACGAGAGCAGTACTTC
TRBD2 | many | TRBJ2-3 | TRBV5-1 | CASSSPSGISTDTQYF | TGCGCCAGCAGCTCCCCTAGCGGGATTAGCACAGATACGCAGTATTTT
TRBD1 | - | TRBJ1-2 | TRBV5-6 | CASSLTQGSANYGYTF | TGTGCCAGCAGCTTAACACAGGGGTCAGCTAACTATGGCTACACCTTC
TRBD1 | many | TRBJ2-1 | TRBV12-3/TRBV12-4 | CASSLQGAGNEQFF | TGTGCCAGCAGCTTACAGGGGGCAGGCAATGAGCAGTTCTTC
- | few | TRBJ1-4 | TRBV2 | CASSARGRGEKLFF | TGTGCCAGCAGTGCCAGGGGAAGGGGGGAAAAACTGTTTTTT
- | - | TRBJ1-4 | TRBV4-1 | CASSQVWAGGTTEKLFF | TGCGCCAGCAGCCAAGTCTGGGCCGGGGGGACGACTGAAAAACTGTTTTTT
TRBD1 | many | TRBJ1-6 | TRBV9 | CASSTGGGRGNSPLHF | TGTGCCAGCAGCACAGGGGGAGGGAGAGGAAATTCACCCCTCCACTTT
TRBD2 | - | TRBJ2-5 | TRBV7-2 | CASSRRGSGGAVETQYF | TGTGCCAGCAGCCGACGGGGTAGCGGGGGGGCAGTTGAGACCCAGTACTTC
- | few | TRBJ1-4 | TRBV7-6 | CASSLGAGLEKLFF | TGTGCCAGCAGCTTAGGCGCAGGGCTTGAAAAACTGTTTTTT
- | few | TRBJ1-3 | TRBV4-2 | CASSQERNTIYF | TGTGCCAGCAGCCAAGAGCGAAACACCATATATTTT
- | - | TRBJ2-1 | TRBV12-3/TRBV12-4 | CASSVLRVKAYNEQFF | TGTGCCAGCAGTGTCCTCAGGGTAAAAGCTTACAATGAGCAGTTCTTC
- | many | TRBJ2-6 | TRBV28 | CATQTSSSGANVLTF | TGTGCCACCCAAACCTCGAGCTCTGGGGCCAACGTCCTGACTTTC
TRBD1 | many | TRBJ2-3 | TRBV12-3/TRBV12-4 | CASKSRDRGPTDTQYF | TGTGCCAGCAAATCGCGGGACAGGGGACCCACAGATACGCAGTATTTT
TRBD1 | many | TRBJ1-1 | TRBV6-2/TRBV6-3 | CASSKPGQGLNTEAFF | TGTGCCAGCAGTAAACCGGGACAGGGCCTGAACACTGAAGCTTTCTTT
TRBD1 | few | TRBJ1-2 | TRBV7-2 | CASSAETGPLGYTF | TGTGCCAGCAGCGCCGAGACAGGGCCATTGGGCTACACCTTC
TRBD1 | many | TRBJ1-2 | TRBV5-1 | CASSPTGENGYTF | TGCGCCAGCAGCCCGACAGGGGAGAATGGCTACACCTTC
- | few | TRBJ2-3 | TRBV2 | CASLRVDADTQYF | TGTGCCAGCCTCCGCGTAGACGCAGATACGCAGTATTTT
- | few | TRBJ2-5 | TRBV29-1 | CSVERRGRLGETQYF | TGCAGCGTTGAAAGGAGGGGCAGGTTAGGGGAGACCCAGTACTTC